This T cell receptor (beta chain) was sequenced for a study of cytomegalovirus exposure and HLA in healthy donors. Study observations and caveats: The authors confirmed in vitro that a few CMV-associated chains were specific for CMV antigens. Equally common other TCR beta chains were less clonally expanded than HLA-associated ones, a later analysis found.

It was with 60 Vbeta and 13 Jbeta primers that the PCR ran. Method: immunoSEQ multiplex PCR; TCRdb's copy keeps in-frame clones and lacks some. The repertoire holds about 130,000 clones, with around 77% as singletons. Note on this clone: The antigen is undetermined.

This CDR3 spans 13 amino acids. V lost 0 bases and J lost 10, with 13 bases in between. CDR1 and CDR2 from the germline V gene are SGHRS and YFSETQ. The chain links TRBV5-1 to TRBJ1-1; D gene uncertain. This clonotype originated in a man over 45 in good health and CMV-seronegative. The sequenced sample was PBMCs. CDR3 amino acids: CASSLAPGKGAFF. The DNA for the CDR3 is TGCGCCAGCAGCTTGGCTCCGGGGAAGGGAGCTTTCTTT.